The 25 T cell receptor beta chains reported below all come from one sample, sequenced in a study of shared clonotypes between healthy human individuals (dated by TCRdb to about 2020). Receptor amplification or capture employed the immunoSEQ multiplex PCR assay. The immuneACCESS repertoire file appears here via TCRdb, limited to in-frame rearrangements. These files lack a portion of the clones; in checked studies, under half of the deficit traces to unresolved V genes, and the cause of the others is not known. The sample profile shows approximately 620,000 clones; more than 95% of them were found once. Of the sample, 0.045% to 0.06% falls within the top ten clones. Sequencing was performed on naive CD4+ T cells sorted from blood. The sample's cell subset or site label is to be understood as: CD45RA+ positively selected. Every receptor here comes from a woman aged 30 to 39 in good health.

This chain connects TRBV7-9 to TRBJ2-5; no clear D. The germline gives CDR1 SEHNR, CDR2 FQNEAQ (reference sequence). The CDR3 is 14 amino acids. Trimming left V 1 base short and J 3 bases short, with 9 bases between. DNA of the CDR3: TGTGCCAGCAGCTTAGTTGGGGTCGAAGAGACCCAGTACTTC. Amino acids: CASSLVGVEETQYF.

The V gene is TRBV6-5, the J gene TRBJ1-5; D not resolved. This CDR3 has 13 residues. Germline V gene sequence: CDR1 MNHEY, CDR2 SVGAGI. The V and J ends lost 5 bases and 7 bases respectively, with 12 bases between them. DNA for the CDR3: TGTGCCAGCAGTCAAGACCCCCGACAGCCCCAGCATTTT. Its translation is CASSQDPRQPQHF.

This chain joins TRBV5-1 and TRBJ2-3; TRBD1 matches 7 bases. J was trimmed by 2 bases and V by 0 bases; bases with no gene match: 3. The germline CDR1 and CDR2 sequences are SGHRS and YFSETQ. The CDR3 covers 15 residues. The chain's CDR3 is CASSLDRGFTDTQYF. In DNA, the CDR3 is TGCGCCAGCAGCTTGGACAGGGGCTTCACAGATACGCAGTATTTT.

The rearrangement links TRBV28 to TRBJ2-5; D possibly corresponds to TRBD1 (5 bases). The J call could be wrong; TRBJ2-7 is a better fit for the DNA end. The CDR3 is 13 amino acids. Looked up from germline, CDR1 is MDHEN and CDR2 is SYDVKM. This chain's CDR3 is CASSHDSTYEQYF. The CDR3 DNA follows: TGTGCCAGCAGTCACGACAGCACCTACGAGCAGTACTTC.

V is TRBV10-1 and J is TRBJ2-7, with 10 nucleotides matching TRBD2. The CDR3 consists of 15 residues. CDR1 WNHNN and CDR2 SYGVQD come from the germline V gene (reference sequence). The J segment lost 8 bases and the V segment lost 3 bases, leaving 10 bases of the junction unmatched. In DNA form, the CDR3 reads TGCGCCAGCAGTGAAATCGGGCTAGCGGGAGTTAAGCAGTACTTC. It codes for CASSEIGLAGVKQYF.

The chain carries TRBV19 and TRBJ2-7, with D possibly TRBD1 on 6 matching bases. Germline assignment: CDR1 LNHDA and CDR2 SQIVND (reference sequence). CDR3 size: 13 residues. V lost 6 bases to trimming and J lost 2 bases, with 11 bases between them. The CDR3 reads CASRGTPTYEQYF. The CDR3 DNA sequence: TGTGCCAGTAGAGGGACACCGACCTACGAGCAGTACTTC. The full variable domain, with the rest looked up from reference TRBV19 and TRBJ2-7, is DGGITQSPKYLFRKEGQNVTLSCEQNLNHDAMYWYRQDPGQGLRLIYYSQIVNDFQKGDIAEGYSVSREKKESFPLTVTSAQKNPTAFYLCASRGTPTYEQYFGPGTRLTVT.

J is TRBJ1-5 and V is TRBV6-5, with D possibly being TRBD1 (6 bases). CDR3 length: 14 amino acids. The V gene's germline CDR1 is MNHEY and CDR2 SVGAGI. V lost 4 bases and J 2 bases, leaving 9 bases between the germline ends. CDR3 protein: CASSLQGGNQPQHF. The CDR3 DNA reads TGTGCCAGCAGTTTACAGGGTGGCAATCAGCCCCAGCATTTT.

The rearrangement links TRBV2 to TRBJ2-7; TRBD1 matches 8 bases. Trimming cost V 6 bases and J 11 bases; bases outside gene matches: 9. Germline CDR1 and CDR2: SNHLY and FYNNEI. The CDR3 spans 12 residues. CDR3 DNA sequence: TGTGCCAGCAGCCTGACAGGGGTGGAGGAGTACTTC. This translates into CASSLTGVEEYF.

The rearrangement joins TRBV2 to TRBJ1-1; a possible D gene is TRBD1 (6 bases). The V end lost 7 bases, the J end lost 0 bases, and 9 bases lay between the germline ends. Per germline, CDR1 SNHLY and CDR2 FYNNEI. The CDR3 sequence is 13 residues long. The CDR3, as DNA: TGTGCCAGCAAGGGGGACCTGAACACTGAAGCTTTCTTT. This sequence encodes CASKGDLNTEAFF.

On this clone itself: The same CDR3 also results from other DNA sequences found in this sample. In DNA, the CDR3 is TGCGCCAGCAGCTTGGCGCTAGCGGGGGAAGAGACCCAGTACTTC. Protein sequence: CASSLALAGEETQYF. This chain uses TRBV5-1 with TRBJ2-5; TRBD2 matches at 10 bases. CDR1 SGHRS and CDR2 YFSETQ come from the germline V gene. The CDR3 spans 15 residues. The V and J ends lost 0 bases and 3 bases, in that order; junction bases with no gene match: 2.

V is TRBV15 and J is TRBJ2-7, with a weak D call TRBD1 (6 bases). V shed 1 base and J shed 0 bases, with 10 bases lying between them. The CDR3 is 15 amino acids. CDR1 is LNHNV, CDR2 YYDKDF, per germline (reference sequence). The CDR3 nucleotides read TGTGCCACCAGCAGAGTGGACAGTAGCTCCTACGAGCAGTACTTC. It translates to CATSRVDSSSYEQYF.

The genes are TRBV15 and TRBJ2-3; the match to TRBD1 covers 11 bases. V shed 0 bases, J shed 5 bases, and the junction held 4 bases outside the gene matches. CDR1 LNHNV and CDR2 YYDKDF come from the germline V gene (reference sequence). The CDR3 sequence is 16 residues long. CDR3 in DNA: TGTGCCACCAGCAGAGACCGGACAGGGGGCGAAGATACGCAGTATTTT. Its protein is CATSRDRTGGEDTQYF.

V is TRBV6-6 and J is TRBJ1-5, with a tentative D call TRBD1 (5 bases). Germline-derived CDR1 and CDR2 are MNHNY and SVGAGI (reference sequence). This CDR3 is built from 13 residues. Trimming removed 3 bases from V and 7 bases from J, with 10 bases in between. The CDR3 sequence is CASSYDKGQPQHF. The CDR3 DNA follows: TGTGCCAGCAGTTATGATAAGGGGCAGCCCCAGCATTTT.

V is TRBV28 and J is TRBJ2-7; 8 bases map to TRBD1. The V gene's germline CDR1 is MDHEN and CDR2 SYDVKM. The CDR3 covers 14 residues. The V gene end was trimmed by 5 bases and the J gene end by 6 bases; junction bases not matched to a gene: 9. The CDR3 reads CASSIPDRVVEQYF. The DNA of the CDR3 is TGTGCCAGCAGTATCCCGGACAGGGTGGTCGAGCAGTACTTC.

J is TRBJ2-1 and V is TRBV18; 10 bases map to TRBD2. After removal of 1 base from V and 8 bases from J, the junction contained 5 bases not matched to a gene. Germline V gene data show CDR1 as KGHSH and CDR2 as LQKENI. The CDR3 is made up of 15 amino acids. The DNA for the CDR3 is TGTGCCAGCTCACCACTTCTAGCGGGAGTTCATGAGCAGTTCTTC. It yields the protein CASSPLLAGVHEQFF.

V usage is TRBV6-6 and J usage is TRBJ2-1; 11 bases map to TRBD2. Germline-derived CDR1 and CDR2 are MNHNY and SVGAGI (reference sequence). The CDR3 contains 15 residues. The junction had 7 bases not matched to a gene; V was cut back by 7 bases and J by 5 bases. The CDR3 DNA reads as TGTGCCAGCACCGAGGGACTAGCGGTTCACAATGAGCAGTTCTTC. Encoded protein: CASTEGLAVHNEQFF.

With respect to this clone: Additional DNA sequences in this sample encode the identical CDR3. The V call is TRBV5-1, the J call TRBJ1-3; 7 bases are shared with TRBD1. Germline V CDR1 and CDR2: SGHRS, YFSETQ. There are 14 residues in the CDR3. V shed 4 bases and J 4 bases; nucleotides not matched to a gene: 5. In DNA, the CDR3 is TGCGCCAGCAGCCCCGGGACAGCAGGAAACACCATATATTTT. Amino acid sequence: CASSPGTAGNTIYF.

This chain uses TRBV28 with TRBJ2-3; a possible D gene is TRBD2 (6 bases). Germline V CDR1 and CDR2: MDHEN, SYDVKM. The V and J ends lost 2 bases and 1 base respectively, with 16 bases between them. This CDR3 comprises 17 residues. Here the CDR3 DNA reads TGTGCCAGCAGTTTACACGGACTTGGGGAGGGCACAGATACGCAGTATTTT. It yields the protein CASSLHGLGEGTDTQYF.

The J gene is TRBJ2-5, the V gene TRBV5-5, with 7 bases identical to TRBD2. With V trimmed by 4 bases and J by 3 bases, 3 bases remained unmatched. Germline CDR1 reads SGHKS; CDR2 reads YYEKEE (reference sequence). This CDR3 comprises 13 residues. CDR3 in DNA: TGTGCCAGCAGCCGGCTAGCGGAAGAGACCCAGTACTTC. Its translation: CASSRLAEETQYF.

The V call is TRBV5-1, the J call TRBJ2-3; 10 bases are a match to TRBD2. Unmatched junction bases numbered 7, after V lost 6 bases and J lost 0 bases. The CDR3 has 16 amino acids. Germline-derived CDR1 and CDR2 are SGHRS and YFSETQ. In DNA, the CDR3 is TGCGCCAGCATGACGACTAGCGGGCCTAGCACAGATACGCAGTATTTT. Translated, it gives CASMTTSGPSTDTQYF.

The chain has TRBV19 and TRBJ2-2; possibly TRBD1 for D (5 bases). The CDR3 covers 13 residues. Germline loops: CDR1 LNHDA, CDR2 SQIVND (reference sequence). V lost 6 bases and J 6 bases, leaving 11 bases between the germline ends. Here the CDR3 reads CASRQAGSGELFF. In DNA form, the CDR3 reads TGTGCCAGTAGGCAGGCAGGGTCCGGGGAGCTGTTTTTT.

This chain connects TRBV27 to TRBJ1-4; no clear D gene. The CDR3 has 13 residues. V lost 5 bases to trimming and J lost 8 bases, with 12 bases between them. CDR1 is MNHEY, CDR2 SMNVEV, per germline (reference sequence). The CDR3 bases are TGTGCCAGCAGTCCTCGCTGGTTGGAAAAACTGTTTTTT. It specifies CASSPRWLEKLFF.

The V and J genes are TRBV30 and TRBJ2-7; TRBD1 agrees at 7 bases. Unmatched junction bases numbered 13, after V lost 4 bases and J lost 4 bases. The CDR3 has 15 residues. Germline assignment: CDR1 GTSNPN and CDR2 SVGIG (reference sequence). The CDR3 here is CAWTQDGRGIYEQYF. The CDR3 bases are TGTGCCTGGACCCAAGACGGCAGGGGGATATACGAGCAGTACTTC.

This clone was found once. The chain has TRBV2 and TRBJ2-7; TRBD1 agrees at 8 bases. The CDR3 sequence is 13 residues long. The ends lost 9 bases at V and 3 bases at J; junction bases unmatched: 7. The germline gives CDR1 SNHLY, CDR2 FYNNEI. CDR3 amino acids: CARSSTGGYEQYF. The CDR3 DNA sequence: TGTGCCAGAAGCTCAACAGGGGGCTACGAGCAGTACTTC.

This clone was observed once. The J gene is TRBJ1-1, the V gene TRBV6-5; the match to TRBD1 covers 12 bases. Germline V gives CDR1 MNHEY, CDR2 SVGAGI. CDR3 length: 15 residues. Trimming took 6 bases from V and 2 from J; bases not matched to a gene: 4. CDR3 region: CASRGTGGLNTEAFF. The CDR3 DNA is TGTGCCAGCAGAGGGACAGGGGGCCTCAACACTGAAGCTTTCTTT.